Listed here is a single T cell receptor (beta chain). Genomic DNA yielded TCR beta CDR3, amplified by two-round multiplex PCR. First-round PCR, the initial amplification, used primers specific to each TRBV and TRBJ gene. TCRdb fed the multiplex PCR reads into MiXCR, producing one record per CDR3 protein. The sample shows 25,000 to 35,000 distinct CDR3 sequences, about 39% of them seen only once. CDR1 KGHDR and CDR2 SFDVKD come from the germline V gene. The CDR3 is 18 amino acids. Germline trimming cut 5 bases from V and 5 bases from J; bases unmatched to any gene: 12. The data belong to a study of prognosis after radiotherapy for stage I lung cancer.

The chain uses TRBV24-1 and TRBJ2-3; 13 nucleotides agree with TRBD2. The receptor was derived from a donor aged 50 or older with non-small cell lung cancer. Sample: PBMCs, taken before or after stereotactic body radiation therapy (not recorded which). CDR3 protein: CATSGSGTSGGAGDTQYF. CDR3 coding DNA: TGTGCCACCAGTGGCTCCGGTACTAGCGGGGGGGCGGGAGATACGCAGTATTTT.